The next 9 T cell receptor beta chains were all read from a single sample in a study of technical replicates of blood from several donors. TCRdb's copy holds only in-frame clones and misses some; the assay was immunoSEQ multiplex PCR. The data contain 84,000 or so clones, around 97% of them singletons. Input material: T cells isolated from PBMCs. The receptors come from a human donor in good health.

This clone was observed once. The chain has TRBV4-1 and TRBJ1-5; D is uncertain. V gave up 1 base and J gave up 6 bases, with 7 bases separating them. There are 13 residues in the CDR3. Germline V gives CDR1 MGHRA, CDR2 YSYEKL. CDR3 sequence reads: CASSQVLRQPQHF. The CDR3 region has the DNA TGCGCCAGCAGCCAAGTTCTCCGTCAGCCCCAGCATTTT.

The V gene is TRBV28, the J gene TRBJ2-7, with 10 bases matching TRBD2. The germline V gene has CDR1 MDHEN and CDR2 SYDVKM. This CDR3 is 14 amino acids long. V was pared by 2 bases and J by 7 bases, with 5 bases of the junction left unmatched. The chain's CDR3 is CASSLLAGVGEQYF. CDR3 DNA: TGTGCCAGCAGTTTACTAGCGGGAGTGGGTGAGCAGTACTTC.

The rearrangement links TRBV29-1 to TRBJ2-5; D gene uncertain. Between the trimmed V and J ends, which lost 8 bases and 1 base, there was a span of 14 bases. CDR1 and CDR2 (germline): SQVTM, ANQGSEA. This CDR3 contains 13 residues. For the CDR3, the DNA is TGCAGCTATGGCCTTGTTCTCCAAGAGACCCAGTACTTC. It specifies CSYGLVLQETQYF.

The V call is TRBV6-5, the J call TRBJ1-5, with 12 bases fitting TRBD1. CDR3 size: 15 residues. The trim removed 7 bases at V and 4 bases at J, leaving 5 bases unmatched. Germline V gives CDR1 MNHEY, CDR2 SVGAGI. Written as DNA, the CDR3 is TGTGCCAGCAAGGGACAGGGGGCGGGAAATCAGCCCCAGCATTTT. This codes for CASKGQGAGNQPQHF.

The J gene is TRBJ1-4, the V gene TRBV27; D uncertain. CDR3 length equals 13 residues. Germline CDR1 MNHEY, CDR2 SMNVEV (reference sequence). V was clipped by 3 bases and J by 10 bases, with 12 bases between them. Written as DNA, the CDR3 is TGTGCCAGCAGTTTGCGGAATGTTGGAAAACTGTTTTTT. Translating it yields CASSLRNVGKLFF.

The chain is built from TRBV6-1 and TRBJ2-7; perhaps TRBD1 as D (6 bases). Trimming removed 3 bases from V and 7 bases from J, with 16 bases in between. Looked up from germline, CDR1 is MNHNS and CDR2 is SASEGT. The CDR3 extends over 14 amino acids. The CDR3 bases are TGTGCCAGCAGTGATTTCGACAGGACGTCTGAGCAGTACTTC. Encoded protein: CASSDFDRTSEQYF.

The chain joins TRBV7-9 to TRBJ2-1; D call uncertain. Germline CDR1 SEHNR, CDR2 FQNEAQ (reference sequence). The length of the CDR3 is 10 residues. Trimming took off 8 bases at V and 15 bases at J, with 14 bases between the two ends. The CDR3 DNA reads TGTGCCAGCGCCATTAGTCGACTGTTCTTC. Translation gives CASAISRLFF.

The genes are TRBV5-1 and TRBJ1-2; D might be TRBD1 (5 bases). CDR1 and CDR2 (germline): SGHRS, YFSETQ. This CDR3 contains 16 residues. Trimming shortened V by 4 bases and J by 4 bases, and 20 bases separated the two germline ends. This CDR3 reads CASSPGAGAKTYGYTF. For the CDR3, the DNA is TGCGCCAGCAGCCCTGGGGCTGGGGCGAAGACCTATGGCTACACCTTC.

This rearrangement joins TRBV4-1 to TRBJ2-3, with a tentative D call TRBD2 (7 bases). CDR3 length: 17 residues. Trimming pared 3 bases from V and 5 bases from J, leaving 21 bases between. Germline loops: CDR1 MGHRA, CDR2 YSYEKL. The CDR3 nucleotides are TGCGCCAGCAGCCACATAGCTGGGGGGGCGGTCGGAGATACGCAGTATTTT. This translates into CASSHIAGGAVGDTQYF.